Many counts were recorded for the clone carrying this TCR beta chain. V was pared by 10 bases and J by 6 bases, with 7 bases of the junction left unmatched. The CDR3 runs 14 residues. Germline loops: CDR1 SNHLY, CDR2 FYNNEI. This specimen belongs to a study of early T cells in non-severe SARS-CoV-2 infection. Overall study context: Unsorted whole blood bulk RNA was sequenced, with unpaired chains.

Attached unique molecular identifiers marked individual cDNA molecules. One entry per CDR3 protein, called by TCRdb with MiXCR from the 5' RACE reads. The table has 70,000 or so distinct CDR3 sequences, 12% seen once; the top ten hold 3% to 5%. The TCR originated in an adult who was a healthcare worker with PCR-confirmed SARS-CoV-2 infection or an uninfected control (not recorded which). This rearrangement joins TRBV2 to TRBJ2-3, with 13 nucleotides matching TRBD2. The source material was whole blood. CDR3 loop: CATAGLAGSDTQYF. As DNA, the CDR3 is TGTGCCACTGCGGGACTAGCGGGATCGGATACGCAGTATTTT. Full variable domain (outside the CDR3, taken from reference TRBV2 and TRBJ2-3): EPEVTQTPSHQVTQMGQEVILRCVPISNHLYFYWYRQILGQKVEFLVSFYNNEISEKSEIFDDQFSVERPDGSNFTLKIRSTKLEDSAMYFCATAGLAGSDTQYFGPGTRLTVL.